This TCR beta chain is drawn from a study of shared clonotypes between healthy human individuals. About the research overall: Three CD4 naive, three CD4 memory, two CD8 naive and one CD8 memory plate were used per donor.

CD45RA+ naive and CD45RA-negative memory subsets were separated from CD4+ cells. This clone was recorded once. The V gene's germline CDR1 is SGHVS and CDR2 FQNEAQ. This CDR3 is built from 15 residues. V lost 5 bases to trimming and J lost 0 bases, with 12 bases between them. Each sorted subset replicate got 200 ng genomic DNA, roughly 30,000 genomes. Per the original data handling: Filtering was not the same, since immunoSEQ gave junction-only sequences without quality scores. Assay: immunoSEQ multiplex PCR; the TCRdb copy retains only in-frame clones and omits some. D and trimming come from the DNA, and the V and J calls and clone size come from that table. In the table there are about a million clones, around four fifths of which are singletons.

The specimen was memory CD4+ T cells sorted from blood. The subset: CD45RA-negative fraction. The V call is TRBV7-8, the J call TRBJ2-3; the D gene is possibly TRBD2 (6 bases). This TCR was recovered from a man aged 18 to 30 in good health. The CDR3 nucleotides read TGTGCCAGCAGCGTCTCTAGCGCAAGCACAGATACGCAGTATTTT. This codes for CASSVSSASTDTQYF.